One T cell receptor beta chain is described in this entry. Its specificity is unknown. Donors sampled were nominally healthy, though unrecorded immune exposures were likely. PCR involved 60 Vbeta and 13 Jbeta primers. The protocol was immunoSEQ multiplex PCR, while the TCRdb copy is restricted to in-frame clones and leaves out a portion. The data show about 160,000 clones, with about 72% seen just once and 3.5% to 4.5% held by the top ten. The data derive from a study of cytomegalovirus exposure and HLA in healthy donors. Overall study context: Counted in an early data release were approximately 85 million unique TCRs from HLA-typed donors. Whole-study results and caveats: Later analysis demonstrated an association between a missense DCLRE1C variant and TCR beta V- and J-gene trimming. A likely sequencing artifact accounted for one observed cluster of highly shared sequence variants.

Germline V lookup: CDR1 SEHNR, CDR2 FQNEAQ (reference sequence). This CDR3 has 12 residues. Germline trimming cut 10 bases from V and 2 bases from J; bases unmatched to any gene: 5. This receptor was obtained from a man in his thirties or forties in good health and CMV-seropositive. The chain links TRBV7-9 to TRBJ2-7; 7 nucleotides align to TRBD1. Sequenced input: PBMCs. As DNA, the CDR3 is TGTGCCACGGCGACAGGGACCTACGAGCAGTACTTC. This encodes CATATGTYEQYF.